The entry that follows covers one T cell receptor (beta chain) sequence. The target antigen is unknown. The data derive from a study of response to subunit inactivated influenza vaccine. TCRdb ran MiXCR on the RT-PCR reads and lists one entry per CDR3 protein. This table holds approximately 520,000 distinct CDR3 sequences, 25% found once. With 2 bases removed from V and 1 base from J, the gap between germline ends came to 8 bases. CDR1 is MNHNS, CDR2 SASEGT, per germline. The CDR3 totals 14 residues. Study-wide findings and caveats: T cells newly recruited by each seasonal influenza vaccination are few, the authors suggested.

J is TRBJ1-1 and V is TRBV6-1, with D tentatively TRBD1 (5 bases). The specimen comprised CD4+ T cells sorted from PBMCs, sampled 5 to 6 days after vaccination. The sequence came from a man aged 50 to 60 who received an inactivated influenza vaccine. CDR3 in DNA: TGTGCCAGCAGTGAACAGGGAAAGAACACTGAAGCTTTCTTT. This codes for CASSEQGKNTEAFF.